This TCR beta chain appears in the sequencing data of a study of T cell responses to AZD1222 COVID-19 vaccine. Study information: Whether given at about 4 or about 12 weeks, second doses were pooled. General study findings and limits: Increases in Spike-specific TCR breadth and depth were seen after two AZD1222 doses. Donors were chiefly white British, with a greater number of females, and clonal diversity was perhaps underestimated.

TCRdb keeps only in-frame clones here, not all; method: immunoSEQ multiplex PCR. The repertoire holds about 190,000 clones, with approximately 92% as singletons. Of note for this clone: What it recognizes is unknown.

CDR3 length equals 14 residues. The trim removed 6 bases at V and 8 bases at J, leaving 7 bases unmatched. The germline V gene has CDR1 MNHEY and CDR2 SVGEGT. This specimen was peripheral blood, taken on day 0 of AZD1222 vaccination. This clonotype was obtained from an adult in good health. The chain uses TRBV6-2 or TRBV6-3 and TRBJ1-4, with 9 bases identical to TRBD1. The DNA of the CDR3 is TGTGCCAGCAGCAGGGACAGGGTAGAGGAAAAACTGTTTTTT. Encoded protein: CASSRDRVEEKLFF.